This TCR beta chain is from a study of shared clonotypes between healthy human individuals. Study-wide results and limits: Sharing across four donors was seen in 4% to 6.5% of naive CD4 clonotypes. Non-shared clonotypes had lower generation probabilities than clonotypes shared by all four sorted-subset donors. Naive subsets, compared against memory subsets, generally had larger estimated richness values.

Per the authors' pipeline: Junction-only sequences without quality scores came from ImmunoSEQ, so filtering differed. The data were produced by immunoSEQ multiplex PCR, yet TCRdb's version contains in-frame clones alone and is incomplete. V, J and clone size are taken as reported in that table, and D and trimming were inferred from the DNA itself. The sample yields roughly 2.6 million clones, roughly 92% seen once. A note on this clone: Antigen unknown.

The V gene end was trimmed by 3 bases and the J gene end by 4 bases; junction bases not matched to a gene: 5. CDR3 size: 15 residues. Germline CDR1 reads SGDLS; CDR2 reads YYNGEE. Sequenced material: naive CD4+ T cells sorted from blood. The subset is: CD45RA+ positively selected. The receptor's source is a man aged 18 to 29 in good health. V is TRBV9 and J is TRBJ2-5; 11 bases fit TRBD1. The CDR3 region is CASSAGDRGLETQYF. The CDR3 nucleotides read TGTGCCAGCAGCGCTGGGGACAGGGGGTTAGAGACCCAGTACTTC.